The following is a TCR beta chain sequence with its context. V was cut by 2 bases and J by 2 bases, with 10 bases left in between. The germline V gene encodes CDR1 SGHRS and CDR2 YFSETQ. The CDR3 is 14 amino acids. The data derive from a study of blood T cell repertoires in COVID-19. Study-level information: Whether acute or convalescent, the COVID-19 samples came from the United States, Italy and Spain. PBMCs, B-cell-depleted T cells, or T cells provided the cDNA or gDNA that made up the material.

In the original workflow: The authors estimated nucleated cell counts from reference gene primer amplification. TCRdb's copy holds only in-frame clones and misses some; the assay was immunoSEQ multiplex PCR. V and J calls and clone size are as listed in that table; D and trimming were resolved from the DNA. The sample has a few hundred thousand clones; 75% to 85% are singletons. The material sequenced was peripheral blood. The chain carries TRBV5-1 and TRBJ2-5; D is perhaps TRBD2 (6 bases). The clonotype originates from a human donor in a cohort sampled during active COVID-19. DNA of the CDR3: TGCGCCAGCAGCTTTCTAGGGAGGCAAGAGACCCAGTACTTC. Translation gives CASSFLGRQETQYF.